The 28 T cell receptor beta chains listed next were all sequenced from one sample in a study of vaccination and CD4 T cells after COVID-19. Treatment denoted: 10-day PBMC culture with coronavirus spike peptide pools or control peptides (ViraFEST assay). For these receptors, no antigen is known. The assay that was used to sequence DNA from cultured CD4+ T cells was the Oncomine TCR Beta short-read assay. TCRdb ran MiXCR on the PCR reads and lists one entry per CDR3 protein. This table holds over 8,500 distinct CDR3 sequences, around 20% found once. This material consisted of CD4+ T cells from blood, cultured in vitro, taken after SARS-CoV-2 vaccination. The receptors shown here come from a human donor who had recovered from COVID-19.

CDR3 in DNA: TGTGCCAGCAGTTATTCCGGGACAGTCTATGGCTACACCTTC. It yields the protein CASSYSGTVYGYTF. This chain links TRBV6-2 or TRBV6-3 with TRBJ1-2; 7 nucleotides align to TRBD1. J lost 4 bases, V lost 3 bases, and 5 bases had no gene match. Per germline, CDR1 MNHEY and CDR2 SVGEGT. The CDR3 is 14 residues long.

The chain joins TRBV12-3 or TRBV12-4 to TRBJ1-1, with 8 bases matching TRBD1. CDR3 length: 14 residues. The J segment lost 0 bases and the V segment lost 4 bases, leaving 1 base of the junction unmatched. The CDR3 DNA follows: TGTGCCAGCAGTTGGACAGGGATGAACACTGAAGCTTTCTTT. Its protein is CASSWTGMNTEAFF.

A remark on this clonotype: At one end, the junction sequence differs from germline, possibly due to a read error. This chain joins TRBV10-3 and TRBJ1-6, with D perhaps matching TRBD1 (6 bases). The CDR3 loop spans 17 amino acids. Looked up from germline, CDR1 is ENHRY and CDR2 is SYGVKD. The CDR3 sequence: CAIRGGGVRSFNSPLHF. The CDR3 DNA is TGTGCCATCAGGGGAGGGGGGGTACGCTCCTTTAATTCACCCCTCCACTTT.

By sample fraction, this clonotype is medium-sized. The genes are TRBV27 and TRBJ2-5; D possibly corresponds to TRBD1 (6 bases). V was cut by 5 bases and J by 3 bases, with 13 bases left in between. The CDR3 length is 14 residues. Germline V gene sequence: CDR1 MNHEY, CDR2 SMNVEV (reference sequence). In DNA, the CDR3 is TGTGCCAGCAGTCGCCGCAGGACAGAAGAGACCCAGTACTTC. Protein sequence: CASSRRRTEETQYF.

The CDR3 sequence: CASRGPGEQYF. CDR3 bases: TGTGCCAGCAGGGGACCTGGAGAGCAGTACTTC. V and J are TRBV6-1 and TRBJ2-7; either TRBD1 or TRBD2 may supply D (5 bases each). From germline, CDR1 is MNHNS and CDR2 SASEGT. V lost 6 bases and J 7 bases, leaving 10 bases between the germline ends. The CDR3 covers 11 residues.

This chain uses TRBV6-5 with TRBJ2-7; 8 positions match TRBD1. V shed 4 bases, J shed 2 bases, and the junction held 4 bases outside the gene matches. Germline CDR1 is MNHEY and CDR2 is SVGAGI. The CDR3 totals 14 residues. For the CDR3, the DNA is TGTGCCAGCAGTTCCGGGACAGGACCCTACGAGCAGTACTTC. Amino acids: CASSSGTGPYEQYF.

This clonotype rates as medium-sized. This chain joins TRBV6-1 and TRBJ1-1, with D possibly being TRBD1 (6 bases). The CDR3 consists of 13 residues. The ends were cut back, 7 bases at V and 10 bases at J, with 19 bases in the middle. Per germline, CDR1 MNHNS and CDR2 SASEGT. The DNA of the CDR3 is TGTGCCAGCACCTATCAAGGGGCAGGGGTAGCTTTCTTT. Residues: CASTYQGAGVAFF.

The gene calls are TRBV9 and TRBJ1-1; 8 positions agree with TRBD1. V trimming: 4 bases; J trimming: 1 base; junction bases outside the gene matches: 9. The germline V gene encodes CDR1 SGDLS and CDR2 YYNGEE. The CDR3 contains 16 residues. DNA of the CDR3: TGTGCCAGCAGCCCTACCACCGGGACAGGGAACACTGAAGCTTTCTTT. Translated: CASSPTTGTGNTEAFF.

In the case of this clonotype: The junction does not match germline at one end; this may be a read error. V gene TRBV7-7 combines with J gene TRBJ2-7; 12 nucleotides align to TRBD1. The CDR3 runs 15 residues. Germline CDR1 is SSHAT and CDR2 is FNYEAQ (reference sequence). CDR3 loop: CASSPGTGGAYEQYF. CDR3 coding DNA: TGTGCTAGCAGCCCGGGGACAGGGGGCGCCTACGAGCAGTACTTC. Filled out from reference TRBV7-7 and TRBJ2-7, the complete variable domain reads GAGVSQSPRYKVTKRGQDVTLRCDPISSHATLYWYQQALGQGPEFLTYFNYEAQPDKSGLPSDRFSAERPEGSISTLTIQRTEQRDSAMYRCASSPGTGGAYEQYFGPGTRLTVT.

This clonotype was observed a handful of times. This sequence joins TRBV29-1 and TRBJ1-6; 7 positions match TRBD1. The J segment lost 6 bases and the V segment lost 6 bases, leaving 11 bases of the junction unmatched. The CDR3 covers 15 residues. CDR1 and CDR2 (germline): SQVTM, ANQGSEA. CDR3 coding DNA: TGCAGCGTGAGACAGGGTGAAGGGGCTAATTCACCCCTCCACTTT. It specifies CSVRQGEGANSPLHF.

This clonotype was counted between two and nine times. V and J are TRBV25-1 and TRBJ2-1, with D hard to call. The germline V gene encodes CDR1 MGHDK and CDR2 SYGVNS. V lost 3 bases to trimming and J lost 2 bases, with 5 bases between them. The CDR3 consists of 13 residues. For the CDR3, the DNA is TGTGCCAGCAGTGAGGTTCCCTACAATGAGCAGTTCTTC. Protein: CASSEVPYNEQFF.

The genes are TRBV21-1 and TRBJ2-1. TRBV21-1 represents a pseudogene. This CDR3 is 15 amino acids long. The CDR3 protein is CASLRAEWTYNEQFF. The CDR3 nucleotides read TGTGCCAGCCTACGCGCGGAGTGGACCTACAATGAGCAGTTCTTC.

The rearrangement links TRBV7-2 to TRBJ2-5, with D tentatively TRBD2 (5 bases). The germline V gene encodes CDR1 SGHTA and CDR2 FQGNSA. V was trimmed by 4 bases and J by 5 bases, leaving 17 bases between them. CDR3 length equals 15 residues. Written as DNA, the CDR3 is TGTGCCAGCAGCTCAGACCCGGACTCCAGGGAGACCCAGTACTTC. Its protein is CASSSDPDSRETQYF.

This chain links TRBV7-2 with TRBJ2-2; possible D gene TRBD1, 5 bases. Trimming removed 4 bases from V and 1 base from J, with 10 bases in between. CDR1 is SGHTA, CDR2 FQGNSA, per germline. The CDR3 totals 15 residues. The CDR3 DNA is TGTGCCAGCAGCTCAGGCCAGGGGAACACCGGGGAGCTGTTTTTT. This gives the protein CASSSGQGNTGELFF.

The genes are TRBV19 and TRBJ2-7, with D possibly TRBD2 on 6 matching bases. The ends were cut back, 5 bases at V and 2 bases at J, with 13 bases in the middle. Germline values: CDR1 LNHDA, CDR2 SQIVND (reference sequence). This CDR3 is 14 amino acids long. The CDR3 region is CASSGTQPPYEQYF. CDR3 nucleotides: TGTGCCAGTAGTGGGACTCAGCCCCCCTACGAGCAGTACTTC.

This clonotype is large. The rearrangement links TRBV7-9 to TRBJ1-1; weak D call: TRBD1 (5 bases). Per germline, CDR1 SEHNR and CDR2 FQNEAQ (reference sequence). This CDR3 comprises 16 residues. Trimming pared 1 base from V and 0 bases from J, leaving 12 bases between. The CDR3 is CASSLDHGTLNTEAFF. The CDR3 DNA sequence: TGTGCCAGCAGCTTAGATCATGGGACCTTGAACACTGAAGCTTTCTTT.

The V gene is TRBV29-1, the J gene TRBJ1-1, with 9 nucleotides matching TRBD1. The CDR3 length is 14 residues. Germline V gives CDR1 SQVTM, CDR2 ANQGSEA. With 6 bases clipped from V and 4 bases from J, the junction kept 9 bases outside the gene matches. As DNA, the CDR3 is TGCAGCGTGGCGGGACAGGGCGTCCTCACTGAAGCTTTCTTT. As protein: CSVAGQGVLTEAFF.

Turning to this clonotype: At one end the junction does not follow the germline gene, possibly because of a read error. The gene calls are TRBV7-2 and TRBJ2-3; maybe TRBD2 (6 bases). CDR3 length: 15 residues. Germline CDR1 is SGHTA and CDR2 is FQGNSA. This CDR3 reads CARSLRGRYTDTQYF. The CDR3 coding sequence is TGTGCCAGAAGCTTACGGGGGAGGTACACAGATACGCAGTATTTT. The entire variable domain, with the rest obtained from reference TRBV7-2 and TRBJ2-3, is as follows: GAGVSQSPSNKVTEKGKDVELRCDPISGHTALYWYRQSLGQGLEFLIYFQGNSAPDKSGLPSDRFSAERTGGSVSTLTIQRTQQEDSAVYLCARSLRGRYTDTQYFGPGTRLTVL.

The chain has TRBV12-3 or TRBV12-4 and TRBJ1-1; D is undetermined. The CDR3 loop spans 14 amino acids. Trimming shortened V by 4 bases and J by 0 bases, and 9 bases separated the two germline ends. The CDR3 DNA reads as TGTGCCAGCAGTTGGAAAGGGATGAACACTGAAGCTTTCTTT. It codes for CASSWKGMNTEAFF.

There are a few counts of this clonotype. The V and J genes are TRBV6-1 and TRBJ1-4; 8 nucleotides align to TRBD1. Germline V CDR1 and CDR2: MNHNS, SASEGT. Trimming took 6 bases from V and 4 from J; bases not matched to a gene: 4. The CDR3 length is 14 residues. Here the CDR3 reads CASSPDRGNEKLFF. CDR3 coding DNA: TGTGCCAGCAGCCCTGACAGGGGTAATGAAAAACTGTTTTTT.

The gene calls are TRBV20-1 and TRBJ1-3; no definite D call. V gave up 1 base and J gave up 0 bases, with 4 bases separating them. The germline V gene has CDR1 DFQATT and CDR2 SNEGSKA (reference sequence). The CDR3 sequence is 13 residues long. The CDR3 sequence: CSARVASGNTIYF. CDR3 DNA: TGCAGTGCTAGAGTGGCCTCTGGAAACACCATATATTTT.

The V and J genes are TRBV6-4 and TRBJ2-2, with D hard to call. Germline CDR1 reads MRHNA; CDR2 reads SNTAGT. V was clipped by 10 bases and J by 6 bases, with 12 bases between them. This CDR3 is 12 amino acids long. Written as DNA, the CDR3 is TGTGCCACACAAGGCTTCTCCGGGGAGCTGTTTTTT. Translating it yields CATQGFSGELFF.

The chain joins TRBV12-3 or TRBV12-4 to TRBJ2-3; 10 positions agree with TRBD2. Trimming took 3 bases from V and 0 from J; bases not matched to a gene: 0. The CDR3 covers 15 residues. CDR3 in DNA: TGTGCCAGCAGTTTGACTAGCGGGAGCACAGATACGCAGTATTTT. Translation gives CASSLTSGSTDTQYF.

This chain uses TRBV28 with TRBJ2-4; D is uncertain. V lost 1 base, J lost 7 bases, and 26 bases lay in between. Germline loops: CDR1 MDHEN, CDR2 SYDVKM. The CDR3 is made up of 19 amino acids. The CDR3: CASSLSGFGHRDQDNIQYF. CDR3 DNA sequence: TGTGCCAGCAGTTTATCTGGGTTTGGCCACCGCGACCAGGACAACATTCAGTACTTC.

The V and J genes are TRBV24-1 and TRBJ2-7; TRBD2 aligns across 8 bases. V dropped 2 bases and J dropped 6; count of bases not matched to a gene: 11. Germline loops: CDR1 KGHDR, CDR2 SFDVKD. The CDR3 is 16 residues long. The CDR3 spells CATSDSAAGEKFEQYF. As DNA, the CDR3 is TGTGCCACCAGTGATTCTGCAGCGGGAGAGAAATTCGAGCAGTACTTC.

Relative to its sample, this clonotype is medium-sized. The chain combines TRBV29-1 with TRBJ1-2; 11 bases match TRBD1. V lost 6 bases to trimming and J lost 8 bases; unmatched junction nucleotides: 8. This CDR3 region has 13 residues. Per the germline V gene, CDR1 is SQVTM and CDR2 is ANQGSEA. CDR3 sequence (DNA): TGCAGCGTGGGGACAGGGGGAACAAGGGGCTACACCTTC. It yields the protein CSVGTGGTRGYTF.

The chain uses TRBV28 and TRBJ1-6; D is possibly TRBD1 (6 bases). CDR3 size: 19 residues. The germline gives CDR1 MDHEN, CDR2 SYDVKM. With 5 bases removed from V and 5 bases from J, the gap between germline ends came to 25 bases. CDR3 loop: CASSRDTHFSVTNNSPLHF. The CDR3 DNA follows: TGTGCCAGCAGTAGGGACACTCATTTCTCCGTGACAAATAATTCACCCCTCCACTTT. The full variable domain, rest sourced from reference TRBV28 and TRBJ1-6, is DVKVTQSSRYLVKRTGEKVFLECVQDMDHENMFWYRQDPGLGLRLIYFSYDVKMKEKGDIPEGYSVSREKKERFSLILESASTNQTSMYLCASSRDTHFSVTNNSPLHFGNGTRLTVT.

This clonotype was counted only a few times. V is TRBV6-5 and J is TRBJ1-1; D may be TRBD1 (5 bases). Germline values: CDR1 MNHEY, CDR2 SVGAGI. The CDR3 is 11 amino acids. V was pared by 3 bases and J by 11 bases, with 10 bases between. The CDR3 region is CASSYFGDAFF. The CDR3, as DNA: TGTGCCAGCAGTTATTTCGGGGACGCTTTCTTT.